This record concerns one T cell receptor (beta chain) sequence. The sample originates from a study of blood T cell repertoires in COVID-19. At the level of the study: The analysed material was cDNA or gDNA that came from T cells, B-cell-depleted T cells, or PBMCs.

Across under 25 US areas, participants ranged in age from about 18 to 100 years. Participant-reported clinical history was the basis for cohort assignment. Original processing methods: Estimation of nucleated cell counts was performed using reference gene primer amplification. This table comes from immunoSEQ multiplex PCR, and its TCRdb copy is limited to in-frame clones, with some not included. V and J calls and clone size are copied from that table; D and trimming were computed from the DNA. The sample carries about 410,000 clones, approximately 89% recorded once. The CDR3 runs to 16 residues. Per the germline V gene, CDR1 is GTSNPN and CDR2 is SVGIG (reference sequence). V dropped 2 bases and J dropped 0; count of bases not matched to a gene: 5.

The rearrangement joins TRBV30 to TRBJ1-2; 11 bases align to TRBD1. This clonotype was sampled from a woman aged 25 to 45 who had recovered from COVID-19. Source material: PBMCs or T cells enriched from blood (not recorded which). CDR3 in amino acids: CAWSPGQGASNYGYTF. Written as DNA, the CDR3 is TGTGCCTGGAGTCCTGGACAGGGGGCTTCTAACTATGGCTACACCTTC. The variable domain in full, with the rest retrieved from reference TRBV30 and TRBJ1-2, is SQTIHQWPATLVQPVGSPLSLECTVEGTSNPNLYWYRQAAGRGLQLLFYSVGIGQISSEVPQNLSASRPQDRQFILSSKKLLLSDSGFYLCAWSPGQGASNYGYTFGSGTRLTVV.